One sample yielded the 25 T cell receptor beta chains listed below, sequenced in a study of preoperative IRX-2 immunotherapy in early breast cancer. Noted treatment: preoperative locoregional IRX-2 cytokine immunotherapy. The repertoire was sequenced with immunoSEQ multiplex PCR; TCRdb's copy has only in-frame clones and lacks some. The sample lists 95,000 to 100,000 clones; roughly 85% were seen once. Here the sequenced sample was tumor tissue, taken after IRX-2 immunotherapy. Receptors were obtained from a human donor with breast cancer.

The chain has TRBV6-8 and TRBJ1-6, with D maybe TRBD1 (5 bases). Looked up from germline, CDR1 is MNHGY and CDR2 is SAAAGT. The CDR3 runs to 15 residues. Trimming removed 0 bases from V and 6 bases from J, with 9 bases in between. The CDR3 protein is CASSYSAGSNSPLHF. CDR3 in DNA: TGTGCCAGCAGTTACTCAGCAGGGAGTAATTCACCCCTCCACTTT.

In nucleotides, the CDR3 is TGCAGCGTGGGACAGGATCGGCATGGCTACACCTTC. Amino acid sequence: CSVGQDRHGYTF. The rearrangement joins TRBV29-1 to TRBJ1-2; 8 bases line up with TRBD1. CDR1 SQVTM and CDR2 ANQGSEA come from the germline V gene. This CDR3 is 12 amino acids long. V lost 6 bases to trimming and J lost 6 bases; unmatched junction nucleotides: 6.

The rearrangement links TRBV7-1 to TRBJ2-7; perhaps TRBD2 as D (6 bases). TRBV7-1 is marked as an open reading frame, function uncertain. The CDR3 totals 17 residues. V lost 4 bases to trimming and J lost 0 bases, with 19 bases between them. CDR3 loop: CASSFSLTSVRSYEQYF. CDR3 bases: TGTGCCAGCAGCTTTTCCCTGACTAGTGTGCGCTCCTACGAGCAGTACTTC.

The rearrangement uses TRBV30 and TRBJ2-1, with 10 bases that match TRBD2. The V gene end was trimmed by 5 bases and the J gene end by 4 bases; junction bases not matched to a gene: 2. Germline V gene sequence: CDR1 GTSNPN, CDR2 SVGIG (reference sequence). The CDR3 runs 13 residues. CDR3 region: CAWRTSGYNEQFF. The CDR3 coding sequence is TGTGCCTGGCGGACTAGCGGATACAATGAGCAGTTCTTC.

This clone was detected once. This chain connects TRBV6-7 to TRBJ1-5, with a tentative D call TRBD1 (5 bases). TRBV6-7 is an open reading frame, and its role is uncertain. The CDR3 is 11 residues long. Trimming left V 10 bases short and J 7 bases short, with 11 bases between. The CDR3 protein is CATNGGQPQHF. CDR3 DNA: TGTGCCACCAACGGGGGACAGCCCCAGCATTTT.

The CDR3 loop reads CASSSRQGFDEQFF. The CDR3 DNA reads as TGTGCCAGCAGTTCTCGTCAGGGGTTCGATGAGCAGTTCTTC. The chain links TRBV25-1 to TRBJ2-1, with D perhaps TRBD1 (6 bases). Germline loops: CDR1 MGHDK, CDR2 SYGVNS. With 5 bases removed from V and 8 bases from J, the gap between germline ends came to 16 bases. The CDR3 has 14 residues.

The rearrangement joins TRBV5-1 to TRBJ2-1; 7 positions match TRBD1. The germline CDR1 and CDR2 sequences are SGHRS and YFSETQ. J was trimmed by 3 bases and V by 3 bases; bases with no gene match: 6. This CDR3 has 15 residues. CDR3 nucleotides: TGCGCCAGCAGCTCCCAGGGGGTAGGCTACAATGAGCAGTTCTTC. Translating gives CASSSQGVGYNEQFF.

The rearrangement links TRBV6-8 to TRBJ2-1; 7 nucleotides line up with TRBD2. Germline CDR1 MNHGY, CDR2 SAAAGT. The CDR3 totals 15 residues. V lost 10 bases, J lost 0 bases, and 9 bases stayed unmatched. The CDR3 coding sequence is TGTGCCATCAGGGAGCGGGAAAACTCCTACAATGAGCAGTTCTTC. Protein sequence: CAIRERENSYNEQFF.

The rearrangement uses TRBV6-8 and TRBJ2-3; D possibly corresponds to TRBD2 (6 bases). Trimming cost V 10 bases and J 3 bases, with 17 bases left between them. The CDR3 totals 14 residues. Germline V gene lookup returns CDR1 MNHGY and CDR2 SAAAGT. The CDR3 protein is CAIKRGGPTDTQYF. The CDR3 DNA reads TGTGCCATCAAAAGGGGAGGCCCTACAGATACGCAGTATTTT.

The chain carries TRBV5-1 and TRBJ2-7; possible D gene TRBD2, 6 bases. Trimming shortened V by 2 bases and J by 3 bases, and 15 bases separated the two germline ends. The CDR3 contains 15 residues. CDR1 is SGHRS, CDR2 YFSETQ, per germline. The CDR3 loop is CASSLDPGLYYEQYF. The CDR3 coding sequence is TGCGCCAGCAGCTTAGATCCGGGACTCTACTACGAGCAGTACTTC.

The chain uses TRBV6-4 and TRBJ1-3, with TRBD1 matching 8 bases. Germline loops: CDR1 MRHNA, CDR2 SNTAGT. The CDR3 consists of 18 residues. Trimming removed 5 bases from V and 0 bases from J; junction bases left unmatched: 12. DNA for the CDR3: TGTGCCAGCAGTTACCCAGGACAGGGTTCGGACTCTGGAAACACCATATATTTT. It codes for CASSYPGQGSDSGNTIYF.

The chain carries TRBV29-1 and TRBJ1-4; TRBD1 agrees at 9 bases. The germline CDR1 and CDR2 sequences are SQVTM and ANQGSEA. The junction had 6 bases not matched to a gene; V was cut back by 6 bases and J by 4 bases. The CDR3 has 14 amino acids. The CDR3 DNA is TGCAGCGTCCTCCGGGACAGGGATAATGAAAAACTGTTTTTT. Protein sequence: CSVLRDRDNEKLFF.

CDR3 loop: CASSQYRGATSTEAFF. The CDR3 bases are TGTGCCAGCAGTCAGTACAGGGGCGCTACGAGCACTGAAGCTTTCTTT. This sequence joins TRBV28 and TRBJ1-1; 7 bases are a match to TRBD1. This CDR3 is 16 amino acids long. Germline trimming cut 5 bases from V and 4 bases from J; bases unmatched to any gene: 13. Per germline, CDR1 MDHEN and CDR2 SYDVKM.

The gene calls are TRBV6-8 and TRBJ2-1, with a weak D call TRBD1 (7 bases). Germline values: CDR1 MNHGY, CDR2 SAAAGT. V was shortened by 0 bases and J by 7 bases, with 13 bases between the two germline ends. The CDR3 contains 15 residues. The CDR3 is CASSYSEGALNEQFF. CDR3 bases: TGTGCCAGCAGTTACTCGGAGGGGGCCCTGAATGAGCAGTTCTTC.

The rearrangement links TRBV15 to TRBJ1-1; 7 nucleotides line up with TRBD1. Germline loops: CDR1 LNHNV, CDR2 YYDKDF (reference sequence). The CDR3 runs 14 residues. V was clipped by 4 bases and J by 11 bases; unmatched bases: 13. DNA of the CDR3: TGTGCCACCAGCACCAACCCAGGGGACAGTCGGGCTTTCTTT. Translated: CATSTNPGDSRAFF.

V usage is TRBV6-8 and J usage is TRBJ1-2; D is ambiguous. The CDR3 covers 14 residues. From germline, CDR1 is MNHGY and CDR2 SAAAGT. Trimming took off 6 bases at V and 2 bases at J, with 13 bases between the two ends. As DNA, the CDR3 is TGTGCCAGCAGCCAAGCTGACAAGAACTATGGCTACACCTTC. Translated: CASSQADKNYGYTF.

The rearrangement joins TRBV11-3 to TRBJ2-1; no reliable D call. V was clipped by 3 bases and J by 1 base, with 7 bases between them. CDR3 length: 14 residues. Germline V gene sequence: CDR1 SGHNT, CDR2 YENEEA. The CDR3 reads CASSLELSYNEQFF. The CDR3 region has the DNA TGTGCCAGCAGCTTGGAGCTGTCCTACAATGAGCAGTTCTTC.

The V gene is TRBV11-3, the J gene TRBJ2-4; D tentatively reads TRBD1 or TRBD2 (5 bases each). The germline V gene has CDR1 SGHNT and CDR2 YENEEA. V shed 5 bases and J shed 1 base, with 12 bases lying between them. This CDR3 is built from 15 residues. Written as DNA, the CDR3 is TGTGCCAGCAGCCGGGACGGTCATGCCAAAAACATTCAGTACTTC. Translating gives CASSRDGHAKNIQYF. Full variable domain (missing parts from reference TRBV11-3 and TRBJ2-4): EAGVVQSPRYKIIEKKQPVAFWCNPISGHNTLYWYLQNLGQGPELLIRYENEEAVDDSQLPKDRFSAERLKGVDSTLKIQPAELGDSAVYLCASSRDGHAKNIQYFGAGTRLSVL.

J is TRBJ1-3 and V is TRBV6-8; D call uncertain. Trimming cost V 4 bases and J 0 bases, with 7 bases left between them. Per germline, CDR1 MNHGY and CDR2 SAAAGT. This CDR3 comprises 14 residues. CDR3 DNA: TGTGCCAGCAGTTCGGGTGCCTCTGGAAACACCATATATTTT. Its protein is CASSSGASGNTIYF.

The chain employs TRBV5-1 and TRBJ1-1; D is possibly TRBD1 (6 bases). V was clipped by 4 bases and J by 0 bases, with 13 bases between them. From germline, CDR1 is SGHRS and CDR2 YFSETQ. The CDR3 runs to 15 residues. The CDR3 DNA sequence: TGCGCCAGCAGCGATCCAGACAGGTTGAACACTGAAGCTTTCTTT. Translation: CASSDPDRLNTEAFF.

This clone showed up just once. V usage is TRBV6-7 and J usage is TRBJ1-1; D is possibly TRBD1 (5 bases). TRBV6-7 qualifies as an ORF whose function is uncertain. The V end was cut by 6 bases, the J end by 2 bases, with 13 bases between. The CDR3 totals 14 residues. The DNA for the CDR3 is TGTGCCAGCAGACGCAGGGCGACCAACACTGAAGCTTTCTTT. Residues: CASRRRATNTEAFF.

The V and J genes are TRBV27 and TRBJ2-2, with TRBD1 matching 7 bases. The germline V gene encodes CDR1 MNHEY and CDR2 SMNVEV (reference sequence). The junction had 7 bases not matched to a gene; V was cut back by 5 bases and J by 4 bases. This CDR3 comprises 15 residues. The CDR3 nucleotides read TGTGCCAGCAGTAAAGAGAGACAGGGCACCGGGGAGCTGTTTTTT. Its protein is CASSKERQGTGELFF.

The chain uses TRBV5-1 and TRBJ2-2, with 8 bases identical to TRBD2. Germline loops: CDR1 SGHRS, CDR2 YFSETQ. V lost 2 bases, J lost 1 base, and 1 base stayed unmatched. This CDR3 region has 15 residues. CDR3 DNA: TGCGCCAGCAGCTTTAGCGGGATGAACACCGGGGAGCTGTTTTTT. It yields the protein CASSFSGMNTGELFF.

This clone was recorded only once. The J gene is TRBJ1-3, the V gene TRBV11-3; D is uncertain. Germline lookup yields CDR1 SGHNT and CDR2 YENEEA. Trimming cost V 5 bases and J 0 bases, with 14 bases left between them. This CDR3 is built from 16 residues. The CDR3 bases are TGTGCCAGCAGCCTGCGTCAGAGCAGCTCTGGAAACACCATATATTTT. It specifies CASSLRQSSSGNTIYF.

This chain joins TRBV25-1 and TRBJ1-3; no firm D call. V was shortened by 5 bases and J by 1 base, with 12 bases between the two germline ends. The CDR3 has 15 residues. Germline V gives CDR1 MGHDK, CDR2 SYGVNS. CDR3 in amino acids: CASSTALRSGNTIYF. DNA of the CDR3: TGTGCCAGCAGTACAGCATTACGGTCTGGAAACACCATATATTTT.